The next 4 T cell receptor beta chains were all read from a single sample in a study of blood T cell repertoires in COVID-19. Sequencing was performed with immunoSEQ multiplex PCR; in TCRdb, only in-frame clones are kept and a portion is missing. In the table there are about 400,000 clones, 70% to 90% of which are singletons. Sequencing was performed on peripheral blood. The receptor set was obtained from a man aged 40-55 years with acute or convalescent COVID-19.

This clone was seen only a few times. This rearrangement joins TRBV6-6 to TRBJ2-6; no clear D gene. This CDR3 comprises 14 residues. Germline lookup yields CDR1 MNHNY and CDR2 SVGAGI (reference sequence). The V end was cut by 6 bases, the J end by 3 bases, with 9 bases between. The CDR3 sequence is CASSSQDGANVLTF. The CDR3, as DNA: TGTGCCAGCAGCTCCCAGGATGGGGCCAACGTCCTGACTTTC.

V gene TRBV6-1 combines with J gene TRBJ2-7; TRBD2 is a possible D gene (6 bases). Per the germline V gene, CDR1 is MNHNS and CDR2 is SASEGT. V shed 0 bases and J shed 6 bases, with 12 bases lying between them. CDR3 length equals 14 residues. The CDR3 DNA is TGTGCCAGCAGTGAAGCGGCTGCGGGGATCGAGCAGTACTTC. Translating gives CASSEAAAGIEQYF.

The chain is built from TRBV13 and TRBJ1-1; 8 nucleotides agree with TRBD1. Germline V gene data show CDR1 as PRHDT and CDR2 as FYEKMQ (reference sequence). V trimming: 6 bases; J trimming: 6 bases; junction bases outside the gene matches: 15. This CDR3 comprises 16 residues. CDR3 in DNA: TGTGCCAGCAGTACCTCGGTAACAGGGGGGAGGGCTGAAGCTTTCTTT. Amino acids: CASSTSVTGGRAEAFF.

This chain uses TRBV30 with TRBJ1-6, with D perhaps TRBD1 (6 bases). The ends were cut back, 5 bases at V and 3 bases at J, with 11 bases in the middle. Germline loops: CDR1 GTSNPN, CDR2 SVGIG (reference sequence). The CDR3 extends over 14 amino acids. CDR3 coding DNA: TGTGCCTGGGCGGAGACAGGCTATAATTCACCCCTCCACTTT. Protein sequence: CAWAETGYNSPLHF.